This T cell receptor beta chain was documented in a study of blood T cell repertoires in COVID-19. Looked up from germline, CDR1 is SGHAT and CDR2 is FQNNGV. The CDR3 length is 15 residues. Trimming cost V 5 bases and J 0 bases, with 11 bases left between them. Participants, about 18 to 100 years old, spanned about 26 US areas. Method: immunoSEQ multiplex PCR; TCRdb's copy keeps in-frame clones and lacks some. This table holds hundreds of thousands of clones, 80% to 90% found once. This TCR was recovered from a man between 25 and 39 years old who had recovered from COVID-19. Sequencing used PBMCs or T cells enriched from blood (not recorded which). J is TRBJ1-5 and V is TRBV11-2; D gene ambiguous. The CDR3 reads CASSLSYASNQPQHF. CDR3 in DNA: TGTGCCAGCAGCCTATCTTACGCTAGCAATCAGCCCCAGCATTTT.